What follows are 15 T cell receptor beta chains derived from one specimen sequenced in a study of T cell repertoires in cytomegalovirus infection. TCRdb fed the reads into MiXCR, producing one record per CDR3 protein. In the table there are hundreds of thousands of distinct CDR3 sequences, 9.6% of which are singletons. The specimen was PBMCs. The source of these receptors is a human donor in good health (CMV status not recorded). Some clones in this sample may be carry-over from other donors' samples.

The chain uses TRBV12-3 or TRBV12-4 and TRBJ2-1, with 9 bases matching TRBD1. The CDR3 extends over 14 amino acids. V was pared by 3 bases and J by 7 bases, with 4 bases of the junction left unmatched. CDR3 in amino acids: CASSFYRGQNEQFF. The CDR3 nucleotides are TGTGCCAGCAGTTTTTACAGGGGGCAGAATGAGCAGTTCTTC.

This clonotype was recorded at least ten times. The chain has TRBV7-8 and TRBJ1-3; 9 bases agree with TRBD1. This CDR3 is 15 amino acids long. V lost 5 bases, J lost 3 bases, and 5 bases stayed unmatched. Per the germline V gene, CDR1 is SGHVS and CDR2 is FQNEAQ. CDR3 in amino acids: CASSGTGGGGNTIYF. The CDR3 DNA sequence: TGTGCCAGCAGCGGCACAGGGGGCGGTGGAAACACCATATATTTT.

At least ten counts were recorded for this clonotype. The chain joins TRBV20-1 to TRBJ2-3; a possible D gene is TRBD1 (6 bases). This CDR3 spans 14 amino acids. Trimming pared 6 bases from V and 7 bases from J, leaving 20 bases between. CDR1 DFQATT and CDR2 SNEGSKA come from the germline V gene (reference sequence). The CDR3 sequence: CSAEGWGRINTQYF. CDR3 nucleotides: TGCAGTGCCGAAGGGTGGGGGCGCATCAATACGCAGTATTTT.

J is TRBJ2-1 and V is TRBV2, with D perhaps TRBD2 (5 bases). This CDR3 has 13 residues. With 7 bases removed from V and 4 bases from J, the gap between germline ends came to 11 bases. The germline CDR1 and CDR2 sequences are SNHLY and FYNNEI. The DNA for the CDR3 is TGTGCCAGCACCGGACTCCCGTACAATGAGCAGTTCTTC. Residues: CASTGLPYNEQFF.

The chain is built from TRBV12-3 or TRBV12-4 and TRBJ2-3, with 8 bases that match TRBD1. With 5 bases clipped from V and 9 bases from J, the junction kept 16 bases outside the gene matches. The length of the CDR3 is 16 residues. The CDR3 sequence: CASSPFRTGFGRTQYF. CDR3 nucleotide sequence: TGTGCCAGCAGTCCCTTCCGGACAGGGTTCGGACGGACGCAGTATTTT.

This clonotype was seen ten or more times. The CDR3 coding sequence is TGTGCCAGCAGTCCTCTCGGGGATGGGCCCCAGCATTTT. The encoded protein is CASSPLGDGPQHF. This sequence joins TRBV7-9 and TRBJ1-5; D unresolved. From germline, CDR1 is SEHNR and CDR2 FQNEAQ (reference sequence). V was pared by 6 bases and J by 9 bases, with 15 bases between. There are 13 residues in the CDR3.

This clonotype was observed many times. In nucleotides, the CDR3 is TGTGCCAGCAATCTAGCGGGGGGGCTTCCTAATGAGCAGTTCTTC. Residues: CASNLAGGLPNEQFF. The chain employs TRBV2 and TRBJ2-1, with 12 bases identical to TRBD2. CDR1 and CDR2 from the germline V gene are SNHLY and FYNNEI. The CDR3 is made up of 15 amino acids. The ends lost 7 bases at V and 7 bases at J; junction bases unmatched: 8. Full variable domain (missing parts from reference TRBV2 and TRBJ2-1): EPEVTQTPSHQVTQMGQEVILRCVPISNHLYFYWYRQILGQKVEFLVSFYNNEISEKSEIFDDQFSVERPDGSNFTLKIRSTKLEDSAMYFCASNLAGGLPNEQFFGPGTRLTVL.

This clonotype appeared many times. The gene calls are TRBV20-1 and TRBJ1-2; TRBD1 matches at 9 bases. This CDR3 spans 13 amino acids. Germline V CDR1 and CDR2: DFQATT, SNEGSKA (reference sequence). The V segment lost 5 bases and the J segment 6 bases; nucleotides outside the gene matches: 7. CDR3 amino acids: CSAHTQGANGYTF. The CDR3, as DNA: TGCAGTGCTCACACACAGGGGGCAAATGGCTACACCTTC.

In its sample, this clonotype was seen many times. CDR3: CASSLEASGVQETQYF. The CDR3 DNA follows: TGCGCCAGCAGCTTGGAGGCTAGCGGGGTACAAGAGACCCAGTACTTC. The chain recombines TRBV5-1 with TRBJ2-5; TRBD2 agrees at 9 bases. V shed 0 bases and J 2 bases; nucleotides not matched to a gene: 5. Germline assignment: CDR1 SGHRS and CDR2 YFSETQ. The CDR3 sequence is 16 residues long.

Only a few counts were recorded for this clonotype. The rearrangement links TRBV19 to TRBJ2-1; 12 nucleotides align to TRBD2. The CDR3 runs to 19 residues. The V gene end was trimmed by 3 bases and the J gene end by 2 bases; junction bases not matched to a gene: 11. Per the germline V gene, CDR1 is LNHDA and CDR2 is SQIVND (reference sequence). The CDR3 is CASSIASASGGVPYNEQFF. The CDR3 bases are TGTGCCAGTAGTATTGCGTCGGCTAGCGGGGGGGTCCCCTACAATGAGCAGTTCTTC.

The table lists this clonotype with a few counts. As DNA, the CDR3 is TGTGCCAGCAGCTCCGGGACAGGGCTGGGAGGGAGTCAGCCCCAGCATTTT. This encodes CASSSGTGLGGSQPQHF. The V and J genes are TRBV6-2 or TRBV6-3 and TRBJ1-5, with 9 bases lining up with TRBD1. This CDR3 has 17 residues. V shed 6 bases and J 6 bases; nucleotides not matched to a gene: 15. Per the germline V gene, CDR1 is MNHEY and CDR2 is SVGEGT.

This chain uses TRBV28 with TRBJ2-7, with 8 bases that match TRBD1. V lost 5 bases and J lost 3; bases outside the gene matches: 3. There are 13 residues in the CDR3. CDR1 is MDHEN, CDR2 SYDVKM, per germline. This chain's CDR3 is CASSPRGLYEQYV. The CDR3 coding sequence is TGTGCCAGCAGTCCCAGGGGGCTCTACGAGCAGTACGTC.

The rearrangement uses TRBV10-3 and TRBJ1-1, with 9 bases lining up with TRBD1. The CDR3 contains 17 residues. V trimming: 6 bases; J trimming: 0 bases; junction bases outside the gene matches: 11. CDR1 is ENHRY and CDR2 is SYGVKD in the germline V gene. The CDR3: CAIRAGQGTLMNTEAFF. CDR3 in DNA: TGTGCCATCAGAGCGGGACAGGGTACCCTGATGAACACTGAAGCTTTCTTT.

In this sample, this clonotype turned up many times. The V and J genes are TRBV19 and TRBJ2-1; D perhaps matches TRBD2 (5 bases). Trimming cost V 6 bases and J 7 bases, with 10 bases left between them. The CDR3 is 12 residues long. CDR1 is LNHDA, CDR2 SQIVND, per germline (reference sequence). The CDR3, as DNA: TGTGCCAGTAGAAGAGGGAATAATGAGCAGTTCTTC. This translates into CASRRGNNEQFF. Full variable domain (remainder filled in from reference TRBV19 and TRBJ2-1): DGGITQSPKYLFRKEGQNVTLSCEQNLNHDAMYWYRQDPGQGLRLIYYSQIVNDFQKGDIAEGYSVSREKKESFPLTVTSAQKNPTAFYLCASRRGNNEQFFGPGTRLTVL.

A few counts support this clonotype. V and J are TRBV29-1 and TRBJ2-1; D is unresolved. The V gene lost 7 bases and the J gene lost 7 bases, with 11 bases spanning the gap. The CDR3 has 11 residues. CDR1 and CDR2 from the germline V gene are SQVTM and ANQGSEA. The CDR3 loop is CSAARANEQFF. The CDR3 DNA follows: TGCAGCGCTGCTCGAGCGAATGAGCAGTTCTTC.